Here is one T cell receptor beta chain with its context. The sample belongs to a study of T cells in Graves' hyperthyroidism and ophthalmopathy. Germline V lookup: CDR1 SGHDN, CDR2 FVKESK. The V gene lost 3 bases and the J gene lost 7 bases, with 18 bases spanning the gap. CDR3 size: 16 residues. Regions amplified from RNA transcripts were the TCR beta CDR3 regions. The HTBI primer set served for first-round RT-PCR of the TCR CDR3. TCRdb reanalysed the multiplex PCR reads using MiXCR and keeps one entry per CDR3 protein. In the table there are approximately 220,000 distinct CDR3 sequences, around 16% of which are singletons. Diagnoses rested on clinical symptoms, serum thyroxine and TRAb, thyroid ultrasound and orbital computed tomography.

The clonotype was recovered from a man in his forties or fifties with Graves' hyperthyroidism. Sequenced sample: blood. The genes are TRBV14 and TRBJ1-4, with a weak D call TRBD1 (6 bases). Here the CDR3 reads CASSHSHGRGPEKLFF. The CDR3 region has the DNA TGTGCCAGCAGCCACTCCCACGGCAGGGGCCCTGAAAAACTGTTTTTT.